The sequence of this T cell receptor beta chain was determined in a study of cytotoxic CD8 clonotypes in ibrutinib-treated CLL. Study at large: The group held about 11 relapsed/refractory and roughly 15 treatment-naive patients, with some 17 IGHV unmutated.

Profiling relied on immunoSEQ multiplex PCR, and the TCRdb table lists in-frame clones only, not all of them. The table includes fewer than 400,000 clones, 67% detected once. V lost 6 bases, J lost 6 bases, and 15 bases lay in between. Germline V gives CDR1 SQVTM, CDR2 ANQGSEA. This CDR3 is built from 13 residues. The clonotype comes from a human donor with chronic lymphocytic leukemia. V gene TRBV29-1 combines with J gene TRBJ2-1; D possibly matches TRBD1 or TRBD2 (5 bases each). The source material was PBMCs, sampled after 36 months of ibrutinib treatment. The CDR3 nucleotides are TGCAGCGTCGGGGCAGGAGCCCCCAATGAGCAGTTCTTC. Protein sequence: CSVGAGAPNEQFF.